Each of the 22 T cell receptor beta chains below was sequenced from the same sample in a study of T cell responses to AZD1222 COVID-19 vaccine. Sequencing was performed with immunoSEQ multiplex PCR; in TCRdb, only in-frame clones are kept and a portion is missing. The sample contains about 110,000 clones, around 81% of which appear only once. The specimen comprised peripheral blood, sampled on day 0 of AZD1222 vaccination. The origin of the receptors is an adult in good health.

V and J are TRBV29-1 and TRBJ1-2; TRBD1 matches at 8 bases. V was pared by 5 bases and J by 7 bases, with 9 bases of the junction left unmatched. This CDR3 spans 13 amino acids. CDR1 SQVTM and CDR2 ANQGSEA come from the germline V gene. The CDR3 region has the DNA TGCAGCGTTACCGACAGGGGACATCTTGGCTACACCTTC. Its translation is CSVTDRGHLGYTF.

A word on this clone: The same CDR3 can be traced to other DNA sequences in this sample. The chain employs TRBV5-1 and TRBJ1-3; tentative D call: TRBD1 (5 bases). This CDR3 region has 14 residues. Per germline, CDR1 SGHRS and CDR2 YFSETQ. The V end was cut by 4 bases, the J end by 1 base, with 9 bases between. This CDR3 is CASSLEGSGNTIYF. The CDR3 nucleotides read TGCGCCAGCAGCCTGGAGGGGTCTGGAAACACCATATATTTT.

The chain links TRBV6-6 to TRBJ2-7; no clear D. CDR3 length: 12 residues. V shed 6 bases and J shed 2 bases, with 8 bases lying between them. Per germline, CDR1 MNHNY and CDR2 SVGAGI (reference sequence). CDR3 residues: CASRYGTYEQYF. The CDR3 DNA reads as TGTGCCAGCAGGTACGGTACCTACGAGCAGTACTTC.

The J gene is TRBJ1-2, the V gene TRBV20-1, with no clear D. The CDR3 runs to 8 residues. Germline CDR1 DFQATT, CDR2 SNEGSKA (reference sequence). V shed 3 bases and J shed 11 bases, with 4 bases lying between them. CDR3 nucleotides: TGCAGTGCTAGCATTTACACCTTC. Translated: CSASIYTF.

The chain uses TRBV2 and TRBJ1-2, with 9 bases matching TRBD1. The V segment lost 2 bases and the J segment 3 bases; nucleotides outside the gene matches: 1. The CDR3 length is 14 residues. Germline V lookup: CDR1 SNHLY, CDR2 FYNNEI. CDR3 in DNA: TGTGCCAGCAGTGAAAGGACAGGGGACTATGGCTACACCTTC. Protein sequence: CASSERTGDYGYTF.

The chain has TRBV5-6 and TRBJ1-3, with D hard to call. The CDR3 contains 14 residues. The germline V and J ends were trimmed by 2 bases and 4 bases, with 10 bases remaining between them. Germline loops: CDR1 SGHDT, CDR2 YYEEEE. The CDR3 reads CASSFLASGNTIYF. DNA for the CDR3: TGTGCCAGCAGCTTCCTGGCATCCGGAAACACCATATATTTT.

The chain carries TRBV11-2 and TRBJ1-5; 9 bases map to TRBD1. In germline, CDR1 is SGHAT, CDR2 FQNNGV. J gave up 6 bases and V 5 bases, and 11 bases lay outside the gene matches. This CDR3 has 16 residues. The CDR3 loop reads CASSPSGQGALQPQHF. Here the CDR3 DNA reads TGTGCCAGCAGCCCATCGGGACAGGGAGCCCTTCAGCCCCAGCATTTT.

V gene TRBV6-5 combines with J gene TRBJ2-7; D is perhaps TRBD1 or TRBD2 (8 bases each). Per germline, CDR1 MNHEY and CDR2 SVGAGI. The CDR3 has 15 residues. The V end was cut by 6 bases, the J end by 4 bases, with 19 bases between. Here the CDR3 DNA reads TGTGCCAGCAGCGACGGACAGGGCGGGGGGTACGAGCAGTACTTC. Translated: CASSDGQGGGYEQYF.

The chain couples TRBV5-1 to TRBJ2-4; D may match TRBD1 or TRBD2 (5 bases each). Trimming shortened V by 4 bases and J by 0 bases, and 26 bases separated the two germline ends. The germline V gene encodes CDR1 SGHRS and CDR2 YFSETQ. The CDR3 has 20 residues. CDR3 sequence: CASSPSIVGTSKLAKNIQYF. The CDR3 coding sequence is TGCGCCAGCAGCCCTTCTATCGTCGGGACCTCCAAACTAGCCAAAAACATTCAGTACTTC.

J is TRBJ2-5 and V is TRBV7-6; possibly TRBD1 or TRBD2 for D (6 bases each). With 1 base removed from V and 4 bases from J, the gap between germline ends came to 16 bases. The CDR3 is 16 amino acids. The V gene's germline CDR1 is SGHVS and CDR2 FNYEAQ. The CDR3 coding sequence is TGTGCCAGCAGCTTAGGGTTCGGGGGCAAAAGAGAGACCCAGTACTTC. Its protein is CASSLGFGGKRETQYF.

The chain carries TRBV13 and TRBJ2-5; D is uncertain. With 5 bases removed from V and 4 bases from J, the gap between germline ends came to 17 bases. There are 15 residues in the CDR3. Germline CDR1 is PRHDT and CDR2 is FYEKMQ (reference sequence). The CDR3 DNA sequence: TGTGCCAGCAGCGAAAGGTTGGGGTGGGGAGAGACCCAGTACTTC. Residues: CASSERLGWGETQYF.

The CDR3 bases are TGTGCCAGTAGTATAGGGTGGGGTATCGGACAGGGGAACACAGATACGCAGTATTTT. Translating it yields CASSIGWGIGQGNTDTQYF. The chain combines TRBV19 with TRBJ2-3, with TRBD1 matching 9 bases. V was clipped by 1 base and J by 2 bases; unmatched bases: 13. Per germline, CDR1 LNHDA and CDR2 SQIVND (reference sequence). The length of the CDR3 is 19 residues.

CDR3 nucleotides: TGTGCCAGCAGATTACAGGCTTATCCGAGGGAGACCCAGTACTTC. Amino acids: CASRLQAYPRETQYF. The V call is TRBV27, the J call TRBJ2-5; D might be TRBD1 (5 bases). The CDR3 sequence is 15 residues long. The V gene lost 6 bases and the J gene lost 5 bases, with 19 bases spanning the gap. The germline CDR1 and CDR2 sequences are MNHEY and SMNVEV (reference sequence).

This chain links TRBV19 with TRBJ2-7; 9 bases agree with TRBD1. The ends lost 1 base at V and 0 bases at J; junction bases unmatched: 10. Germline assignment: CDR1 LNHDA and CDR2 SQIVND (reference sequence). This CDR3 comprises 18 residues. CDR3 sequence reads: CASSIALGDRDSSYEQYF. DNA of the CDR3: TGTGCCAGTAGTATAGCCTTGGGGGACAGGGACAGCTCCTACGAGCAGTACTTC.

The V call is TRBV9, the J call TRBJ2-3; D gene unclear. The V end lost 0 bases, the J end lost 0 bases, and 11 bases lay between the germline ends. This CDR3 region has 16 residues. CDR1 and CDR2 (germline): SGDLS, YYNGEE. The CDR3 DNA sequence: TGTGCCAGCAGCGTAGCGTCGTTATTAAGCACAGATACGCAGTATTTT. Amino acids: CASSVASLLSTDTQYF.

The CDR3 region is CATSRGVGVYNEQFF. The CDR3, as DNA: TGTGCCACCAGCAGAGGGGTTGGTGTGTACAATGAGCAGTTCTTC. V is TRBV15 and J is TRBJ2-1, with D uncertain. The CDR3 length is 15 residues. Germline V CDR1 and CDR2: LNHNV, YYDKDF (reference sequence). Deletions cut 1 base from V and 4 bases from J, with 11 bases between.

The chain employs TRBV7-2 and TRBJ2-3; 9 bases match TRBD2. Trimming took 5 bases from V and 2 from J; bases not matched to a gene: 11. Germline V gene sequence: CDR1 SGHTA, CDR2 FQGNSA. The CDR3 consists of 17 residues. CDR3 bases: TGTGCCAGCAGCCCCTTGAGACTAGCGGACTCCACAGATACGCAGTATTTT. As protein: CASSPLRLADSTDTQYF.

The chain uses TRBV30 and TRBJ1-2; 7 nucleotides match TRBD1. CDR3 length: 13 residues. The J segment lost 2 bases and the V segment lost 8 bases, leaving 8 bases of the junction unmatched. CDR1 is GTSNPN, CDR2 SVGIG, per germline (reference sequence). DNA of the CDR3: TGTGCCCGGTACGAACAGGGGAACTATGGCTACACCTTC. Translating it yields CARYEQGNYGYTF.

J is TRBJ2-1 and V is TRBV5-1; 8 positions match TRBD2. This CDR3 has 15 residues. The germline V gene encodes CDR1 SGHRS and CDR2 YFSETQ. Losses at the gene ends were 4 bases for V and 0 bases for J; bases not matched to a gene: 3. In DNA, the CDR3 is TGCGCCAGCAGCCCCGGGACTAGCTCCTACAATGAGCAGTTCTTC. Its translation: CASSPGTSSYNEQFF.

The chain uses TRBV21-1 and TRBJ1-2; whether TRBD1, the table's D call, matches the DNA was not checked. TRBV21-1 represents a pseudogene. This CDR3 contains 16 residues. The CDR3 is CASSGTGGTGVDGYTF. The CDR3 DNA follows: TGTGCCAGCAGCGGGACAGGAGGGACCGGGGTTGATGGCTACACCTTC.

This clone turned up a few times. The chain carries TRBV27 and TRBJ1-6; D is uncertain. The CDR3 extends over 14 amino acids. CDR1 is MNHEY and CDR2 is SMNVEV in the germline V gene (reference sequence). V was cut by 8 bases and J by 0 bases, with 8 bases left in between. The CDR3 DNA sequence: TGTGCCAGCGGCGTGAGCTCCTATAATTCACCCCTCCACTTT. It is translated as CASGVSSYNSPLHF.

The J gene is TRBJ2-7, the V gene TRBV19, with 7 bases fitting TRBD2. The germline CDR1 and CDR2 sequences are LNHDA and SQIVND (reference sequence). With V trimmed by 2 bases and J by 2 bases, 3 bases remained unmatched. CDR3 length: 14 amino acids. CDR3 nucleotide sequence: TGTGCCAGTAGTATATGGGGGAGGGCCTACGAGCAGTACTTC. It is translated as CASSIWGRAYEQYF.